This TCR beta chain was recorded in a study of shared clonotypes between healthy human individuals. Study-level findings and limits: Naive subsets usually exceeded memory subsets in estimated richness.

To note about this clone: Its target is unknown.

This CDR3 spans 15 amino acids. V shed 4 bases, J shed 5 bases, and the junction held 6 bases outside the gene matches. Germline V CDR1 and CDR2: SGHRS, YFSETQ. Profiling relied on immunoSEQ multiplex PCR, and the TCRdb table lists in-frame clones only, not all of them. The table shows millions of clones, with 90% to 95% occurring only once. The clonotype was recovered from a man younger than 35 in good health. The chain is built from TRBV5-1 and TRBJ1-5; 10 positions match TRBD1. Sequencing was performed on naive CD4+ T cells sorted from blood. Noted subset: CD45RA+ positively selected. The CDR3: CASSPGTGDHQPQHF. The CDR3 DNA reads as TGCGCCAGCAGCCCCGGGACAGGGGACCATCAGCCCCAGCATTTT.